A single TCR beta chain is shown here with its context. Its antigen is currently not known. No much larger clone exists at a distance of one base, and base qualities are not known. The data belong to a study of early T cells in non-severe SARS-CoV-2 infection (dated by TCRdb to the early 2020s). Regarding the complete study: Because TCR sequencing was done on bulk RNA from unsorted whole blood, the alpha and beta chains could not be paired. What the study reported, not specific to this receptor: VDJdb matching was skewed toward anti-spike CD8 responses and likely underestimated virus-specific expansions by missing private and CD4 specificities.

The library was generated by 5' RACE. The listed sequencing device is NextSeq 500. In the TCR library protocol, unique molecular identifiers were attached to individual cDNA molecules to correct for PCR bias and sequencing error. TCR alpha and beta chains were both sequenced, and the abundances of alpha and beta sequences in each sample were closely correlated with each other. Per the original workflow: Decombinator V4 was used to annotate the V gene, J gene and CDR3 of the TCR sequences. TCRs were defined as expanded if a significant change between any two time points was detected under a Poisson model with p below 0.0001. Abundances of TCRs were expressed as counts per million after normalisation to the total number of TCRs sequenced in each sample. VDJdb, accessed 1 November 2021, was searched for CMV, EBV and SARS-CoV-2 annotated TCRs, excluding TCRs annotated for multiple antigens. TCRdb's own reprocessing of the public reads used fastp at Q25 and MiXCR and kept productive beta chains. Entries that share a CDR3 protein sequence are merged under the most common genes and DNA. TCRdb, rather than the study authors, made the V and J calls. Present in this sample are 60,000 to 70,000 distinct CDR3 sequences, around 9% of which were seen just once. The top ten hold about 3.5% of the sample.

The study was a case-control design nested within a healthcare worker cohort in London, UK, with weekly nasopharyngeal swab PCR tests and blood sampling. Between 23 and 31 March 2020, the week of the UK lockdown, healthcare workers were enrolled and then followed up weekly for as long as 16 weeks. This clonotype was obtained from an adult who was a healthcare worker with PCR-confirmed SARS-CoV-2 infection or an uninfected control (not recorded which). What was sequenced was whole blood.

For the CDR3, the sequence is CASSISEETQYF. Read as DNA, the sequence is TGTGCCAGTAGTATCAGCGAAGAGACCCAGTACTTC. Recombination connected TRBV19 to TRBJ2-5; the D gene assignment is ambiguous. The germline V gene (reference sequence) sets CDR1 to LNHDA and CDR2 to SQIVND. V is clipped by 3 bases and J by 3 bases, and the sequence between their germline boundaries is 5 bases long. The CDR3 measures 12 amino acids from cysteine to phenylalanine. Just the 36-base CDR3 DNA is kept, in frame starting at base 1.